This T cell receptor beta chain was recorded in a study of blood T cell repertoires in COVID-19. As for the study in general: Researchers got acute and convalescent COVID-19 samples from the United States, Italy and Spain. In each case, the material was cDNA or gDNA derived from T cells, B-cell-depleted T cells, or PBMCs.

As originally analysed: Reference gene primer amplification gave estimated nucleated cell counts. Repertoires were generated with immunoSEQ multiplex PCR, while TCRdb's copy carries only in-frame clones and drops some. The DNA gave D and trimming, while V, J and clone size come from that table. The sample contains 80,000 or so clones, roughly nine tenths of which appear only once. Germline V CDR1 and CDR2: MNHNS, SASEGT. V gave up 4 bases and J gave up 3 bases; unmatched junction bases: 3. The CDR3 has 14 residues. The J gene is TRBJ2-7, the V gene TRBV6-1, with TRBD1 matching over 10 bases. The sample comprised peripheral blood. The sequence was obtained from a man aged 50 to 60 with acute or convalescent COVID-19. The CDR3: CASSVDRGLYEQYV. CDR3 in DNA: TGTGCCAGCAGTGTTGACAGGGGGCTCTACGAGCAGTACGTC.